The source of this TCR beta chain is a study of T cells in Graves' hyperthyroidism and ophthalmopathy (dated by TCRdb to between 2018 and 2020). Context from the whole study: Peripheral blood was sampled at the time of initial diagnosis, prior to any treatment. A discovery cohort of roughly 100 patients, 43 with Graves' ophthalmopathy and more than 55 with stable Graves' hyperthyroidism, was used to find distinguishing TCR V-J signatures. Whether ophthalmopathy could be predicted prospectively was tested in an independent validation cohort made up of 18 hyperthyroidism patients plus 17 patients who later progressed to ophthalmopathy. The approximately 100 discovery patients were divided at random into training and test sets in a 7:3 ratio. In addition, the study compared T-cell repertoires in thyroid tissue and in blood from several Graves' hyperthyroidism patients. Following sampling, methimazole starting at 30 mg daily was given to hyperthyroidism patients, and high-dose intravenous methylprednisolone was given to ophthalmopathy patients. The paper reports TCR Vbeta CDR3 sequencing of more than 120 peripheral blood samples: approximately 41 ophthalmopathy, fewer than 80 hyperthyroidism and approximately 17 progressor patients. General study outcomes and caveats: Blood samples also contained most of the expanded thyroid clonotypes (frequency above 0.001), which suggests that blood repertoires may reflect thyroid immune responses. During validation, the model predicted progression to ophthalmopathy a median of about 5.9 months ahead of onset, with more than 55% sensitivity and almost 75% specificity. In cross-validation, a model built on a 13 V-J signature told ophthalmopathy apart from stable hyperthyroidism with 87.88% sensitivity and 81% to 82% specificity, and in testing the same model reached 80%/75%. No statistical method was used to set the sample size in advance, and investigators knew the group allocation.

The germline V gene gives CDR1 as MNHNS and CDR2 as SASEGT. The CDR3 has 15 amino acids, counting the end cysteine and phenylalanine. The CDR3 DNA has 45 bases and is translated from base 1. The germline V end is reduced by 3 bases and the J end by 8 bases; junction bases left unmatched: 10. There are many counts of this clonotype. The antigen it recognizes is unknown. Nothing much larger sits one base from this clone, and base qualities are not available. A patient counted as having stable Graves' hyperthyroidism if no progression to ophthalmopathy occurred over 18 months of follow-up. Hyperthyroidism patients were newly diagnosed, had a disease duration of under 2 months, and were aged 18 to 65 years. Exclusion was applied to patients with uncontrolled infections, other autoimmune diseases, pregnancy or lactation. Diagnoses were based on clinical symptoms, serum thyroxine and TRAb, thyroid ultrasound and orbital computed tomography. PBMCs were separated from roughly 10 ml of fresh peripheral blood using Ficoll-Paque density gradient centrifugation. Total RNA was extracted with Trizol reagent, and quality was checked on an Agilent 2100 Bioanalyzer.

Amplification of TCR beta CDR3 regions was carried out from RNA transcripts. The first round of RT-PCR for the TCR CDR3 was performed with the HTBI primer set and the Qiagen OneStep RT-PCR kit. The libraries were constructed in a second round of multiplex PCR and then size-selected and purified. Paired-end sequencing of the libraries was performed with 100 bp reads on an Illumina HiSeq2000. Per the original workflow: Raw data were processed with SOAPnuke, discarding reads with adapters, uncalled bases, mean Phred below 15, or no exact constant-primer or identifier match. COPE v1.2.5 was used to merge the high-quality paired reads, and each unique nucleotide sequence was defined as a clonotype. MiTCR v1.1 was used to align clonotypes to the IMGT TRBV, TRBD and TRBJ reference segments. The analysis was restricted to V-J combinations with a frequency above 0.0001, which together covered about 99% of the repertoires. The TCS score was defined as F50 (clonal expansion) divided by E x V (chaos), with BLOSUM62-based TCRdist calculated between CDR3 peptides within each V-J. Welch's t-statistics and random forest reduced around 520 V-J features to roughly 13, which were used in a naive Bayes classifier (R e1071). TCRdb reworked the public reads: Q25 trimming with fastp, MiXCR clone assembly, productive beta chains retained. Rows matching on CDR3 protein sequence are summarized as one entry with the most common DNA and genes. In this record, the V and J calls reflect TCRdb's handling and not the investigators' own analysis. Within this sample are fewer than 550,000 distinct CDR3 sequences, with about a sixth of them counted one time only. Together, the top ten hold around an eighth of the sample.

The sample comprised blood. The V and J genes are TRBV6-1 and TRBJ2-1, with 7 bases aligning to TRBD2. The source of this sequence is a woman aged 18-29 years with Graves' hyperthyroidism. The CDR3 loop reads CASSDKRGNWDEQFF. The DNA sequence is TGTGCCAGCAGTGATAAGCGGGGCAACTGGGATGAGCAGTTCTTC.